This T cell receptor (beta chain) was retrieved from a study of blood T cell repertoires in COVID-19. Looking at the study overall: Nucleic acid was either cDNA or gDNA, and it came from T cells, B-cell-depleted T cells, or PBMCs.

Seattle-derived patients entered the study during active infection and were followed longitudinally. This table comes from immunoSEQ multiplex PCR, and its TCRdb copy is limited to in-frame clones, with some not included. The data show 150,000 to 200,000 clones, less than 90% seen once. The sequenced sample was peripheral blood. The sequence was obtained from a woman between 65 and 79 years old with COVID-19, enrolled during active disease.

CDR3 protein: CASSSQGSNEQFF. The CDR3 DNA reads as TGTGCCAGCAGCTCACAGGGTAGTAATGAGCAGTTCTTC. The V call is TRBV5-6, the J call TRBJ2-1, with D perhaps matching TRBD1 (6 bases). The CDR3 runs to 13 residues. V dropped 3 bases and J dropped 7 bases, with 11 bases sitting between them. CDR1 is SGHDT, CDR2 YYEEEE, per germline.